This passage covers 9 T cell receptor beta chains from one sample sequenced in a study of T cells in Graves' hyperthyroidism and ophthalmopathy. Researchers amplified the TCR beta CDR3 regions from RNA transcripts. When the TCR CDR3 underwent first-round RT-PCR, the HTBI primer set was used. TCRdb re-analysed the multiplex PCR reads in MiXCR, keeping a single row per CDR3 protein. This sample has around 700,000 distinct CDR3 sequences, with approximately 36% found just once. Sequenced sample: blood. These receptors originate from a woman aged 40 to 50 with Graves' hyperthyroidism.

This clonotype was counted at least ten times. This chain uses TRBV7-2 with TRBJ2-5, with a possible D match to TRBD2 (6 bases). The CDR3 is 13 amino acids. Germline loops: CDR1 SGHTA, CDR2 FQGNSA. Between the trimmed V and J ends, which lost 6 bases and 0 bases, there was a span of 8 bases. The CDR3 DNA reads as TGTGCCAGCAGGACGGGGGACCAAGAGACCCAGTACTTC. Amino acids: CASRTGDQETQYF.

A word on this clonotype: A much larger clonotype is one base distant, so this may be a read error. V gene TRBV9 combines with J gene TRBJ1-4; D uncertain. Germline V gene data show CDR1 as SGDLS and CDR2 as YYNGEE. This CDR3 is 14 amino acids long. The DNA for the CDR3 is TGTGTCAGCAGCGTAGCACTGGCGGGCGAAAAACTGTTTTTT. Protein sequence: CVSSVALAGEKLFF.

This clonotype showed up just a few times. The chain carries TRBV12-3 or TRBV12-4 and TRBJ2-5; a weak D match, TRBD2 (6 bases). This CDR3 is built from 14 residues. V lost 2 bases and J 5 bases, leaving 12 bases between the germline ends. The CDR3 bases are TGTGCCAGCAGTTTACGGGGGTTGGGGGAGACCCAGTACTTC. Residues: CASSLRGLGETQYF.

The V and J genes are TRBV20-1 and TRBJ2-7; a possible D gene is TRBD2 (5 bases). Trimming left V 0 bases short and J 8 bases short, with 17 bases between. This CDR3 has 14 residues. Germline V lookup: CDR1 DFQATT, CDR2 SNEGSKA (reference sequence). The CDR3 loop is CSARDFTRGVKQYF. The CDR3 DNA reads TGCAGTGCTAGAGATTTCACTAGAGGCGTCAAGCAGTACTTC.

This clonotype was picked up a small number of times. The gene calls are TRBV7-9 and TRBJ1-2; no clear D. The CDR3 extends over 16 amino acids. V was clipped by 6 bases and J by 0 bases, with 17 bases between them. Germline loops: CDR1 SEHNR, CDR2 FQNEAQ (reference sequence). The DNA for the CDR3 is TGTGCCAGCAGTTTATTGGACGGTCTTTCTAACTATGGCTACACCTTC. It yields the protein CASSLLDGLSNYGYTF.

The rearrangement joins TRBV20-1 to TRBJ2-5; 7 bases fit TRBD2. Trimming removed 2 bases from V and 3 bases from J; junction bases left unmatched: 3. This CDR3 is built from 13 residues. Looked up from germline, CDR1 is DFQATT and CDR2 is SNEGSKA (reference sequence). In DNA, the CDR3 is TGCAGTGCTAGAACAGCGGGGAAAGAGACCCAGTACTTC. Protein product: CSARTAGKETQYF.

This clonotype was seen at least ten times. CDR3 sequence: CASSSAGPNTEAFF. In DNA, the CDR3 is TGTGCCAGCAGCTCCGCCGGCCCGAACACTGAAGCTTTCTTT. V is TRBV7-3 and J is TRBJ1-1; D gene ambiguous. CDR3 size: 14 residues. The germline CDR1 and CDR2 sequences are SGHTA and FQGTGA. Trimming pared 4 bases from V and 1 base from J, leaving 10 bases between.

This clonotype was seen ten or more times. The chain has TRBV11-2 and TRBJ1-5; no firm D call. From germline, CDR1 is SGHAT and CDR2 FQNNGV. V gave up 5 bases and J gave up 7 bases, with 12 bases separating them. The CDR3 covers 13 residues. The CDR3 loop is CASSPVGLQPQHF. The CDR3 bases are TGTGCCAGCAGCCCCGTCGGGTTGCAGCCCCAGCATTTT.

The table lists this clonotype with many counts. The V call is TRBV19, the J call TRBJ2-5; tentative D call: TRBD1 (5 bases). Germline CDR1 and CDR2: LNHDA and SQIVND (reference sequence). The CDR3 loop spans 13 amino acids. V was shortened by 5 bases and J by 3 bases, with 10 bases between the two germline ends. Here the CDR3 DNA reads TGTGCCAGTAGTTGGTCCAGGGAAGAGACCCAGTACTTC. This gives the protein CASSWSREETQYF.